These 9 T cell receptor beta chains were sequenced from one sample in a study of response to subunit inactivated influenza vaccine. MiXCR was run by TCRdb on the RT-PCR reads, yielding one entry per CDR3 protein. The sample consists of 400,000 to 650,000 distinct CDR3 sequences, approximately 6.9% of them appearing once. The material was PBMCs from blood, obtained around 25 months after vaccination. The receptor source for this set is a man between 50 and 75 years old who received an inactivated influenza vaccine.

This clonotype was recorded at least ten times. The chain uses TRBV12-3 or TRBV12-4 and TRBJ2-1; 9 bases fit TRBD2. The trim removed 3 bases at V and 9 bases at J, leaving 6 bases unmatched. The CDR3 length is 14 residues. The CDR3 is CASSLGSGSVEQFF. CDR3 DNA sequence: TGTGCCAGCAGTTTGGGTAGCGGGAGTGTTGAGCAGTTCTTC.

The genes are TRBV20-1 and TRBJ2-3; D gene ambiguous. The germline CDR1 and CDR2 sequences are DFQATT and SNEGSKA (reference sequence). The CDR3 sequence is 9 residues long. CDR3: CRPGPQRYF. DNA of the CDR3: TGCAGGCCCGGCCCCCAGCGGTATTTT.

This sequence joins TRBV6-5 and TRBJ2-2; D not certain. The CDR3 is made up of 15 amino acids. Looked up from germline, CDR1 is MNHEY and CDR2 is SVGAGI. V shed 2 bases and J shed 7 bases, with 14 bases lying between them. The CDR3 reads CASSYRLGNFGELFF. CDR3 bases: TGTGCCAGCAGTTACCGCTTGGGCAACTTCGGGGAGCTGTTTTTT.

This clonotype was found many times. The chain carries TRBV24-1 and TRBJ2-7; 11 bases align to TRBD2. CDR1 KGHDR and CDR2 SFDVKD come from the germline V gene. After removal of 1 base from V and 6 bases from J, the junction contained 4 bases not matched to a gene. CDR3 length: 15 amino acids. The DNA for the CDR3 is TGTGCCACCAGTGATTTTGGTCTAGCGGGAGGCGAGCAGTACTTC. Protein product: CATSDFGLAGGEQYF.

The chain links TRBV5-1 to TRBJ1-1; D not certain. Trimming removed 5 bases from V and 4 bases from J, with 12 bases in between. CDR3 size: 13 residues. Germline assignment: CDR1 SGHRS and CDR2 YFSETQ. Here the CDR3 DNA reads TGCGCCAGCAGGGAAGCTGTGGGCACTGAAGCTTTCTTT. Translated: CASREAVGTEAFF.

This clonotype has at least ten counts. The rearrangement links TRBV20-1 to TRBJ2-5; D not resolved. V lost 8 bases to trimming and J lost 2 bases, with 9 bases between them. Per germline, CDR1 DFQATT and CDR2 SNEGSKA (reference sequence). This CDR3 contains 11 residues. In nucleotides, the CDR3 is TGCAGTCCGCCGCAACAAGAGACCCAGTACTTC. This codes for CSPPQQETQYF.

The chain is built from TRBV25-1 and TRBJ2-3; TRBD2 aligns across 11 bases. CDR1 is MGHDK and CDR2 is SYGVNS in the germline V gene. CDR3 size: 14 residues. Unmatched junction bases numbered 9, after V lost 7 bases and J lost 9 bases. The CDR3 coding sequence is TGTGCCAGCATGAGTAGCGGGGGGGCGGCCACGCAGTATTTT. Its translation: CASMSSGGAATQYF. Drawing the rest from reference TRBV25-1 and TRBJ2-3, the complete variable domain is EADIYQTPRYLVIGTGKKITLECSQTMGHDKMYWYQQDPGMELHLIHYSYGVNSTEKGDLSSESTVSRIRTEHFPLTLESARPSHTSQYLCASMSSGGAATQYFGPGTRLTVL.

The CDR3 is CASSEVRGTGELFF. The CDR3 DNA is TGTGCCAGCAGTGAAGTCAGGGGAACCGGGGAGCTGTTTTTT. This chain joins TRBV6-1 and TRBJ2-2, with D tentatively TRBD1 (6 bases). V lost 1 base and J lost 5, with 8 bases in between. The CDR3 totals 14 residues. CDR1 MNHNS and CDR2 SASEGT come from the germline V gene.

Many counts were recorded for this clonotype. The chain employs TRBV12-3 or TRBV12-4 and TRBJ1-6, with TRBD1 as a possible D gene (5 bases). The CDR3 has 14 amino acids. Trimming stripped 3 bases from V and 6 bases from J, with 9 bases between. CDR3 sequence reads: CASSLAQGNSPLHF. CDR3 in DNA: TGTGCCAGCAGTTTGGCGCAGGGTAATTCACCCCTCCACTTT.